Listed below are T cell receptor beta chains from one sample, sequenced in a study of blood T cell repertoires in COVID-19. Produced via immunoSEQ multiplex PCR; TCRdb's table is partial and in-frame only. The profile covers around 180,000 clones, with around 89% appearing a single time and under 30% taken by the ten largest. Material: peripheral blood. These receptor sequences come from a man in his sixties with acute or convalescent COVID-19. CDR3s include the opening cysteine and the closing phenylalanine or tryptophan. The D gene is left open where the match is weak. Clone size is given for some rows only: seen once, a few or many times, or a class if the clone is expanded.

J	size	D	V	DNA	CDR3
TRBJ2-7	once	TRBD2	TRBV4-1	TGCGCCAGCAGCCCCGGGACTAGCGGGAGGGCCTGGGGGGAGCAGTACTTC	CASSPGTSGRAWGEQYF
TRBJ2-5	once	-	TRBV19	TGTGCCGCATCGGGAGAAGAGACCCAGTACTTC	CAASGEETQYF
TRBJ1-2	-	-	TRBV5-1	TGCGCCAGCAGCTTGGAAGGACAAACTAACTATGGCTACACCTTC	CASSLEGQTNYGYTF
TRBJ2-7	-	-	TRBV11-3	TGTGCCAGCAGCTTAGACTACCCCTCCTACGAGCAGTACTTC	CASSLDYPSYEQYF
TRBJ1-2	-	-	TRBV29-1	TGCAGCGTTCAAGACAGGTTCCGTGGCTACACCTTC	CSVQDRFRGYTF
TRBJ2-6	-	TRBD1	TRBV4-2	TGTGCCAGCAGCCACATATCGACAGGGTCCCTCTCTGGGGCCAACGTCCTGACTTTC	CASSHISTGSLSGANVLTF
TRBJ2-5	-	TRBD2	TRBV3-1/TRBV3-2	TGTGCCAGCAGCCAAGATCTTGGACTAGCGGGGTATGGGGAGACCCAGTACTTC	CASSQDLGLAGYGETQYF
TRBJ2-7	once	TRBD2	TRBV29-1	TGCAGCGTTGAAGATCGAGCTAGCGGGACCACCGGAGCCTACGAGCAGTACTTC	CSVEDRASGTTGAYEQYF
TRBJ1-5	-	TRBD1	TRBV6-5	TGTGCCAGCAGGGGACAGAATAGCAATCAGCCCCAGCATTTT	CASRGQNSNQPQHF
TRBJ1-6	-	-	TRBV5-5	TGTGCCAGCAGCTTGAGTAGCTCCTATAATTCACCCCTCCACTTT	CASSLSSSYNSPLHF
TRBJ2-5	-	-	TRBV10-3	TGTGCCAGTAGGGACAACCAAGAGACCCAGTACTTC	CASRDNQETQYF
TRBJ2-3	-	-	TRBV7-6	TGTGCCAGCAGCTTGGCTTTCACAGATACGCAGTATTTT	CASSLAFTDTQYF
TRBJ1-1	-	-	TRBV7-9	TGTGCCAGCGGAGGGAACATGAACACTGAAGCTTTCTTT	CASGGNMNTEAFF
TRBJ1-2	-	-	TRBV12-3/TRBV12-4	TGTGCCAGCAGTTTATCCGGGGGCTATGGCTACACCTTC	CASSLSGGYGYTF
TRBJ2-1	-	-	TRBV21-1	TGTGCCAGCAGCAAATGGATACACACAGGGGATAGGGCCTACAATGAGCAGTTCTTC	CASSKWIHTGDRAYNEQFF
TRBJ2-2	-	-	TRBV6-5	TGTGCCAGCAGGGCCGGGACCGGGGAGCTGTTTTTT	CASRAGTGELFF
TRBJ1-4	few	TRBD1	TRBV5-1	TGCGCCAGCAACTTTCAGGGGGCGAGTAATGAAAAACTGTTTTTT	CASNFQGASNEKLFF
TRBJ1-1	-	-	TRBV7-9	TGTGCCAGCAGCTTATCGGGGGGGAACACTGAAGCTTTCTTT	CASSLSGGNTEAFF
TRBJ2-7	-	TRBD2	TRBV19	TGTGCCAGTAGACCTAGCGGGTCCTCCTACGAGCAGTACTTC	CASRPSGSSYEQYF
TRBJ2-3	-	-	TRBV5-1	TGCGCCAGCAGCTTGAGTGCGGCGGGCCTAGATACGCAGTATTTT	CASSLSAAGLDTQYF
TRBJ2-5	-	TRBD1	TRBV24-1	TGTGCCACCAGCCACAGGGGAAGTTGGGAGACCCAGTACTTC	CATSHRGSWETQYF
TRBJ1-2	-	TRBD1	TRBV28	TGTGCCAGCAGAGAGACAGGGCCCAACTATGGCTACACCTTC	CASRETGPNYGYTF
TRBJ1-2	-	-	TRBV30	TGTGCCTGGAGTGTGACGGGAACCTATGGCTACACCTTC	CAWSVTGTYGYTF
TRBJ2-1	-	-	TRBV27	TGTGCCAGCAGCAGGGGATACAATGAGCAGTTCTTC	CASSRGYNEQFF
TRBJ1-6	few	-	TRBV5-4	TGTGCCAGCAGCTTCGGGGGTAATAATTCACCCCTCCACTTT	CASSFGGNNSPLHF
TRBJ1-1	-	-	TRBV30	TGTGCCTGGAGAACGGGGGGGACCACTGAAGCTTTCTTT	CAWRTGGTTEAFF
TRBJ1-2	-	-	TRBV7-2	TGTGCCAGCTCCCGGGGGAATGCTAACTATGGCTACACCTTC	CASSRGNANYGYTF
TRBJ1-1	-	-	TRBV7-3	TGTGCCAGCAGCTTGGGGCCGCAGACGTCGAAAGCTTTCTTT	CASSLGPQTSKAFF
TRBJ1-2	-	TRBD1	TRBV24-1	TGTGCCACCAGTGATCCGGGACAGGGGGCTGAAGGCTACACCTTC	CATSDPGQGAEGYTF
TRBJ1-4	-	-	TRBV2	TGTGCCAGCAGTGCGGGACTCGTTAATGAAAAACTGTTTTTT	CASSAGLVNEKLFF
TRBJ1-1	-	-	TRBV10-3	TGTGCCATCAGGAGGACTGAGGACACTGAAGCTTTCTTT	CAIRRTEDTEAFF
TRBJ2-3	-	TRBD2	TRBV10-3	TGTGCCATCAGATTCTCTAGCGGGGATACGCAGTATTTT	CAIRFSSGDTQYF
TRBJ2-1	once	TRBD1	TRBV7-3	TGTGCCAGCAGCTTAGGGACAGGGGGCCACAATGAGCAGTTCTTC	CASSLGTGGHNEQFF
TRBJ1-4	-	TRBD1	TRBV7-2	TGTGCCAGCAGCTCGACAGGGGGCGGGGAAAAACTGTTTTTT	CASSSTGGGEKLFF
TRBJ2-1	-	TRBD1	TRBV27	TGTGCCAGCAGTGCCTCCGGGACAGGGGGCAAAAGTGAGCAGTTCTTC	CASSASGTGGKSEQFF
TRBJ1-4	-	TRBD1	TRBV10-3	TGTGCCATCAGTAGCGGGACAGGACGCGAAAAACTGTTTTTT	CAISSGTGREKLFF
TRBJ1-4	-	-	TRBV3-1/TRBV3-2	TGTGCCAGCAGCCGCTCCACCCGCGGGACTAATGAAAAACTGTTTTTT	CASSRSTRGTNEKLFF
TRBJ2-3	-	TRBD2	TRBV24-1	TGTGCCACCAGTGACCCCGGGACTAGCGGGGGGGAGGATACGCAGTATTTT	CATSDPGTSGGEDTQYF
TRBJ1-2	-	TRBD1	TRBV3-1/TRBV3-2	TGTGCCAGCAGCCACCGGACAGGGGGTAACTATGGCTACACCTTC	CASSHRTGGNYGYTF
TRBJ1-6	-	TRBD1	TRBV2	TGTGCCAGCAGGGCTTCGACAGGGGTGAATTCACCCCTCCACTTT	CASRASTGVNSPLHF
TRBJ1-6	-	-	TRBV6-2/TRBV6-3	TGTGCCAGCAGTCCCCCGAGCAGGAATTCACCCCTCCACTTT	CASSPPSRNSPLHF